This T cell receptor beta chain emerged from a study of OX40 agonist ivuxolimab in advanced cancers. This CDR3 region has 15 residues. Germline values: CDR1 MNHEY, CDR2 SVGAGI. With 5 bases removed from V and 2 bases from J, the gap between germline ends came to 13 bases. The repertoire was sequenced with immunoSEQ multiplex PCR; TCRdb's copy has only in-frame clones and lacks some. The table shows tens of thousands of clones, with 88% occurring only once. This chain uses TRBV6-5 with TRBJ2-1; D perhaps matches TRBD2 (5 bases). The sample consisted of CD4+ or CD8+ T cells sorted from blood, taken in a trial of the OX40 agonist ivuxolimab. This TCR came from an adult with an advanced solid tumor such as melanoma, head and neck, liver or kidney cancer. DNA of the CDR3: TGTGCCAGCAGTCCGTACGCGGGTACCTACAATGAGCAGTTCTTC. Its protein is CASSPYAGTYNEQFF.